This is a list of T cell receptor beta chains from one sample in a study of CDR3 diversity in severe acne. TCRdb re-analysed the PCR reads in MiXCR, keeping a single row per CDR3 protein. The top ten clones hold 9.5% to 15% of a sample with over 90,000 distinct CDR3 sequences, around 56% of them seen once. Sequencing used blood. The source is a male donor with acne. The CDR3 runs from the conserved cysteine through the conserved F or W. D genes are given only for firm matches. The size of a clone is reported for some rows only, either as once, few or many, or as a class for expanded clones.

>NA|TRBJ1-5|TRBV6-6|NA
CASSYLGGANQPQHF
TGTGCCAGCAGTTACCTCGGGGGGGCAAATCAGCCCCAGCATTTT
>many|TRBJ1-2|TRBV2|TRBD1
CASQAGQGRGNYGYTF
TGTGCCAGCCAGGCGGGACAGGGAAGGGGTAACTATGGCTACACCTTC
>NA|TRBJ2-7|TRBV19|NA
CASSMGQGEVYEQYF
TGTGCCAGTAGTATGGGGCAGGGAGAAGTGTACGAGCAGTACTTC
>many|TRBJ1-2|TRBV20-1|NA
CSAIQAGGGYGYTF
TGCAGTGCCATCCAGGCGGGGGGCGGCTATGGCTACACCTTC
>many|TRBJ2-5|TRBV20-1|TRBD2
CSAPSGGAPETQYF
TGCAGTGCTCCTAGCGGGGGGGCACCGGAGACCCAGTACTTC
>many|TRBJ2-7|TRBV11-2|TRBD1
CASSLDWDRENGRRGEQYF
TGTGCCAGCAGCTTAGATTGGGACAGGGAAAACGGACGTCGGGGCGAGCAGTACTTC
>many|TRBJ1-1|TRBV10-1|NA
CASSGQANTEAFF
TGCGCCAGCAGTGGACAGGCAAACACTGAAGCTTTCTTT
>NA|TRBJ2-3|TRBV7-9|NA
CASSSRRGSTDTQYF
TGTGCCAGCAGCTCTCGGAGGGGAAGCACAGATACGCAGTATTTT
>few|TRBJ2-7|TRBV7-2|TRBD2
CASSLVLAGGREQYF
TGTGCCAGCAGCTTAGTACTAGCGGGAGGCCGCGAGCAGTACTTC
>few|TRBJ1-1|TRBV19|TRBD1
CAGSPGQGGTEAFF
TGTGCCGGTAGTCCCGGACAGGGTGGGACTGAAGCTTTCTTT
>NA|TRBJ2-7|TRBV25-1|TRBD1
CASSAPGTGVYEQYF
TGTGCCAGCAGTGCTCCCGGGACAGGGGTGTACGAGCAGTACTTC
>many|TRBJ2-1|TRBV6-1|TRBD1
CASSEGQGSYNEQFF
TGTGCCAGCAGTGAAGGACAGGGGTCCTACAATGAGCAGTTCTTC
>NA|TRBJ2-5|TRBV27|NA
CASSLRRDPQETQYF
TGTGCCAGCAGTTTAAGGCGGGACCCCCAAGAGACCCAGTACTTC
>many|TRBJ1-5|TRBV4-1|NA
CASSQDRGNQPQHF
TGCGCCAGCAGCCAAGATCGGGGGAATCAGCCCCAGCATTTT
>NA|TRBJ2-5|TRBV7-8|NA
CASSYGGDRAETQYF
TGTGCCAGCAGTTACGGGGGGGACAGGGCAGAGACCCAGTACTTC
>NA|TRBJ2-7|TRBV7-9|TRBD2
CASSLGASGPPPGEQYF
TGTGCCAGCAGCTTAGGGGCTAGCGGGCCACCCCCCGGCGAGCAGTACTTC
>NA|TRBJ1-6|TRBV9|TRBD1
CASSVASATGGLTLHF
TGTGCCAGCAGCGTAGCTTCTGCGACAGGGGGCCTAACCCTCCACTTT
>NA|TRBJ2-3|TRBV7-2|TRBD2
CASSFGSGRRTDTQYF
TGTGCCAGCAGCTTTGGTAGCGGGAGACGCACAGATACGCAGTATTTT
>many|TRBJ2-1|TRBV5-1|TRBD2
CASSPPEREGLDEQFF
TGCGCCAGCAGCCCCCCCGAACGGGAGGGTCTTGATGAGCAGTTCTTC
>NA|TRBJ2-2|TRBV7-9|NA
CASSLGGFGELFF
TGTGCTAGCAGCTTAGGGGGTTTCGGGGAGCTGTTTTTT
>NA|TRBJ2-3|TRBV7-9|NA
CASTFPPDGTQYF
TGTGCCAGCACCTTTCCGCCCGACGGCACGCAGTATTTT
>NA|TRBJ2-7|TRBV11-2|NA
CASRLRDFYEQYF
TGTGCCAGCAGACTACGGGACTTCTACGAGCAGTACTTC